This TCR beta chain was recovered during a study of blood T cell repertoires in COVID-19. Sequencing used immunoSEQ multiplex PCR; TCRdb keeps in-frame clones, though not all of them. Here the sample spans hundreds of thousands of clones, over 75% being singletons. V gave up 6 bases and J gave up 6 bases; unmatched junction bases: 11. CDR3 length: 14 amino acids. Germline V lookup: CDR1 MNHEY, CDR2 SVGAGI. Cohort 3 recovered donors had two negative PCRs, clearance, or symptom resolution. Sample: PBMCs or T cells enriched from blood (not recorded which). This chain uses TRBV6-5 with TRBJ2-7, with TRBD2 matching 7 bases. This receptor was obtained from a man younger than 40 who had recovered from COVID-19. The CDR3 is CASRWTSSLGEQYF. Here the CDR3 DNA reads TGTGCCAGCAGGTGGACTAGTTCCTTGGGCGAGCAGTACTTC.